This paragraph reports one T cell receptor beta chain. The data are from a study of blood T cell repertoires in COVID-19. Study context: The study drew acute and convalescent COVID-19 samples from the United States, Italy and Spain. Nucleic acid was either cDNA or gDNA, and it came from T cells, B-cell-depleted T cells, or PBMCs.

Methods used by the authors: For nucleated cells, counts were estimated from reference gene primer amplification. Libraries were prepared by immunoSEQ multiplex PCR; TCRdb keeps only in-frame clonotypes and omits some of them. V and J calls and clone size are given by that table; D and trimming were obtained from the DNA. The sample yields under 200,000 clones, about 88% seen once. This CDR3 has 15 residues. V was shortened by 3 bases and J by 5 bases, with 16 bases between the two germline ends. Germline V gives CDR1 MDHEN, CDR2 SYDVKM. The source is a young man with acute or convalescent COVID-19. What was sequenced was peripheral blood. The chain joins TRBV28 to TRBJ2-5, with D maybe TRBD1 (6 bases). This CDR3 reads CASSLGQGRRETQYF. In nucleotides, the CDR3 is TGTGCCAGCAGTTTGGGGCAGGGGAGAAGGGAGACCCAGTACTTC.